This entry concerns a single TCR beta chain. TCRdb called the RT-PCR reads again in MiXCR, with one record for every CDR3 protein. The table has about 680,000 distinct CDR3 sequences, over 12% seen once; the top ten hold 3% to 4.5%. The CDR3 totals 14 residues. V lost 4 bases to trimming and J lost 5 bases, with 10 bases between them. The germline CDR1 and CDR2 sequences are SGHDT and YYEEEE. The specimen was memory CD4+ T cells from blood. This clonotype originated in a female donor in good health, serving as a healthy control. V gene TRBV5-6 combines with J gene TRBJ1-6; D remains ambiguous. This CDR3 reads CASSPTANNSPLHF. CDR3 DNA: TGTGCCAGCAGCCCTACAGCGAATAATTCACCCCTCCACTTT.